This TCR beta chain originates from a study of blood T cell repertoires in COVID-19 (dated by TCRdb to 2020 to 2022). Context from the whole study: Samples covering the acute and convalescent phases of COVID-19 were provided by collaborators in the United States, Italy and Spain. The repertoires were made available in a free public database intended to serve as a resource for research on the immune response to SARS-CoV-2. The dataset comprised deeply sampled blood TCRbeta repertoires from subjects exposed to, actively infected with, or recovered from COVID-19. The samples were drawn from the first 160 participants of the ongoing ImmuneRACE study and from some 1,300 subjects provided by 6 global collaborators. Nearly every sample came with metadata listing a de-identified subject ID, COVID-19 status, age in years and sex. The prospective study material was composed of cDNA or gDNA derived from T cells, B-cell-depleted T cells, or PBMCs. HLA class I and class II types, where available, came from metadata supplied by the sample provider rather than from assay-based typing.

TCRbeta CDR3 regions were amplified from genomic DNA by means of the immunoSEQ Assay, a bias-controlled multiplex PCR. From the authors' description of their analysis: The number of nucleated cells in each sample was estimated by amplification of reference gene primers within the assay. Sequence reads were collapsed and filtered to measure the absolute abundance of every unique TCRbeta CDR3 rearrangement. Productive Simpson clonality was computed per sample as the square root of Simpson's diversity index over productive rearrangements. Entries here come from immuneACCESS through TCRdb and include only in-frame sequences with V and J called. Some clones fail to appear in such tables; in the studies checked, an unresolved V gene covers under half of the shortfall, and the cause of the remainder is unknown. That table gives V, J and clone size, and the DNA gave D and trimming. In all, the sample holds about 86,000 clones, and approximately 88% of those were seen once. Jointly, the top ten make up 25% to 40% of the sample.

Collaborating institutions collected whole blood in K2EDTA tubes following their own protocols. For TCRbeta analysis, collaborator samples were shipped as frozen whole blood, as isolated PBMCs, or as DNA extracted from either sample type. Results and caveats for the whole study, not just this receptor: The quantity of clinical and demographic metadata differed by source and by participant and was supplied without curation.

From the germline V gene (reference sequence), CDR1 is GTSNPN and CDR2 is SVGIG. The CDR3, cysteine through phenylalanine, is 16 amino acids long. Only the CDR3 DNA stays, 48 bases, in frame from base 1. Trimming removed 1 base from V and 6 bases from J, leaving 21 bases between the germline ends. A remark on this clone: Its target antigen remains unknown. There are no base qualities to consult, and no much larger clone falls within one base.

Recombination joined TRBV30 with TRBJ1-2; TRBD1 is perhaps the D gene, given 6 matching bases. The sequencing sample was made of peripheral blood. This TCR was sampled from a woman aged 80 or over with active or convalescent COVID-19. The DNA is TGTGCCTGGAGTGGCCCATCTCCTGGGGCAGGGGATGGCTACACCTTC. The encoded protein is CAWSGPSPGAGDGYTF.